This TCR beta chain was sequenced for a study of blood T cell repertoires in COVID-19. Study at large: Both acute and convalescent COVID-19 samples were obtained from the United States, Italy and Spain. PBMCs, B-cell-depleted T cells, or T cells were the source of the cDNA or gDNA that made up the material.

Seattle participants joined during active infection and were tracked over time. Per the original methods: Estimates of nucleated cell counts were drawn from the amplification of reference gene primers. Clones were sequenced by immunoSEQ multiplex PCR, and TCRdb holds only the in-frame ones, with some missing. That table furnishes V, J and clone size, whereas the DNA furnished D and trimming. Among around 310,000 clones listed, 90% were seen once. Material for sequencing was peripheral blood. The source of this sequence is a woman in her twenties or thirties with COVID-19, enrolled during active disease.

CDR3 sequence (DNA): TGCGCCAGCAGTCAATCGGGGACAGGGGATAGTTCACCCCTCCACTTT. It encodes CASSQSGTGDSSPLHF. V is TRBV23-1 and J is TRBJ1-6; 10 bases are a match to TRBD1. TRBV23-1 is flagged as an ORF with uncertain function. The CDR3 spans 16 residues. J lost 9 bases, V lost 0 bases, and 5 bases had no gene match.